Sequencing of this T cell receptor (beta chain) was carried out in a study of shared clonotypes between healthy human individuals. Germline CDR1 SGDLS, CDR2 YYNGEE. This CDR3 has 15 amino acids. Trimming removed 4 bases at V and 7 bases at J, with 20 bases between. Profiled with immunoSEQ multiplex PCR; TCRdb holds only in-frame clones, not every one. Of 600,000 to 750,000 clones listed, approximately 72% are singletons. This chain connects TRBV9 to TRBJ1-1; D might be TRBD1 (5 bases). Sequencing input: memory CD4+ T cells sorted from blood. Subset given: CD45RA-negative fraction. The TCR originated in a woman aged 25 to 39 in good health. The CDR3 region is CASSSGTPAYLEAFF. CDR3 in DNA: TGTGCCAGCAGCTCCGGGACGCCGGCGTATCTTGAAGCTTTCTTT.